These 6 T cell receptor beta chains came from one sample sequenced in a study of identical twins. TCRdb passed the 5' RACE reads through MiXCR, listing each CDR3 protein once. The table lists 520,000 or so distinct CDR3 sequences, less than 25% of them singletons. The sample was also reused in another study, on T cells expressing NK-cell markers.

The specimen was CD4+ T cells sorted from blood. These receptors were taken from a woman under 30 in good health.

The chain joins TRBV3-1 to TRBJ2-1; D is undetermined. CDR1 and CDR2 (germline): LGHDT, YNNKEL (reference sequence). The V gene lost 4 bases and the J gene lost 7 bases, with 8 bases spanning the gap. The CDR3 has 12 residues. The CDR3 loop reads CASSPDMNEQFF. The CDR3 DNA sequence: TGTGCCAGCAGCCCAGACATGAATGAGCAGTTCTTC.

The chain uses TRBV7-9 and TRBJ1-3; 7 bases map to TRBD1. The CDR3 has 15 amino acids. V trimming: 5 bases; J trimming: 0 bases; junction bases outside the gene matches: 4. Germline V CDR1 and CDR2: SEHNR, FQNEAQ (reference sequence). The CDR3 DNA reads as TGTGCCAGCAGCCATGACAGGGTCTCTGGAAACACCATATATTTT. Amino acids: CASSHDRVSGNTIYF. The complete variable domain, with remaining parts taken from reference TRBV7-9 and TRBJ1-3, reads DTGVSQNPRHKITKRGQNVTFRCDPISEHNRLYWYRQTLGQGPEFLTYFQNEAQLEKSRLLSDRFSAERPKGSFSTLEIQRTEQGDSAMYLCASSHDRVSGNTIYFGEGSWLTVV.

The chain is built from TRBV12-3 or TRBV12-4 and TRBJ2-7, with 7 positions matching TRBD1. This CDR3 is 14 amino acids long. Losses at the gene ends were 7 bases for V and 0 bases for J; bases not matched to a gene: 6. CDR3 amino acids: CASTLGQNSYEQYF. The CDR3 region has the DNA TGTGCCAGCACCCTGGGACAGAACTCCTACGAGCAGTACTTC.

This clonotype was counted only a few times. V and J are TRBV7-2 and TRBJ2-1; no clear D gene. Between the trimmed V and J ends, which lost 1 base and 5 bases, there was a span of 9 bases. CDR1 SGHTA and CDR2 FQGNSA come from the germline V gene. The CDR3 has 14 residues. As DNA, the CDR3 is TGTGCCAGCAGCTTAGGATGGCACAACAATGAGCAGTTCTTC. Protein sequence: CASSLGWHNNEQFF.

Comment on this clonotype: A read error may account for a junction end that differs from germline. The J gene is TRBJ2-7, the V gene TRBV7-2; D perhaps matches TRBD2 (5 bases). The germline CDR1 and CDR2 sequences are SGHTA and FQGNSA. The CDR3 consists of 17 residues. CDR3 residues: CASSPLGVKAINYAIVF. CDR3 DNA sequence: TGTGCCAGCAGCCCCCTCGGGGTCAAAGCGATCAATTACGCAATCGTCTTC.

The rearrangement joins TRBV7-3 to TRBJ2-7; 9 bases align to TRBD1. The V gene end was trimmed by 1 base and the J gene end by 5 bases; junction bases not matched to a gene: 6. CDR1 SGHTA and CDR2 FQGTGA come from the germline V gene. CDR3 size: 15 residues. CDR3 sequence (DNA): TGTGCCAGCAGCTTAAGAGGGGGACAGGGTCACGAGCAGTACTTC. Its translation is CASSLRGGQGHEQYF.